Each of the 14 T cell receptor beta chains below was sequenced from the same sample in a study of blood T cell repertoires in COVID-19. The method was immunoSEQ multiplex PCR; TCRdb's version includes in-frame clones alone and lacks a portion of them. Among about 170,000 clones listed, around 90% were seen once. The sequencing sample was made of peripheral blood. These receptor sequences come from a young man with COVID-19, enrolled during active disease.

The chain joins TRBV5-4 to TRBJ2-7; a possible D gene is TRBD1 (6 bases). Germline V lookup: CDR1 SGHNT, CDR2 YYREEE (reference sequence). The CDR3 spans 13 residues. V was pared by 3 bases and J by 6 bases, with 13 bases between. In nucleotides, the CDR3 is TGTGCCAGCAGCTCCAGGGGCCTAGGCGAGCAGTACTTC. This encodes CASSSRGLGEQYF.

The rearrangement uses TRBV5-1 and TRBJ2-5, with a possible D match to TRBD1 (6 bases). The CDR3 is 15 amino acids. CDR1 and CDR2 (germline): SGHRS, YFSETQ. V lost 0 bases, J lost 0 bases, and 9 bases lay in between. The CDR3 loop is CASSLEGQYQETQYF. In nucleotides, the CDR3 is TGCGCCAGCAGCTTGGAAGGACAGTACCAAGAGACCCAGTACTTC.

The chain uses TRBV9 and TRBJ1-2, with D possibly being TRBD1 (5 bases). V was shortened by 0 bases and J by 1 base, with 7 bases between the two germline ends. The CDR3 covers 14 residues. CDR1 and CDR2 (germline): SGDLS, YYNGEE. The DNA of the CDR3 is TGTGCCAGCAGCGTAGCGGGGGATAACTATGGCTACACCTTC. It encodes CASSVAGDNYGYTF.

The chain is built from TRBV7-2 and TRBJ2-1; tentatively, D is TRBD1 (6 bases). This CDR3 region has 14 residues. V was clipped by 5 bases and J by 6 bases, with 14 bases between them. Germline-derived CDR1 and CDR2 are SGHTA and FQGNSA. The CDR3 coding sequence is TGTGCCAGCAGCGTAGAAGTGACAGGCAATGAGCAGTTCTTC. Amino acids: CASSVEVTGNEQFF.

This clone came up a few times. The chain uses TRBV19 and TRBJ1-4; D gene uncertain. The CDR3 length is 16 residues. The V gene's germline CDR1 is LNHDA and CDR2 SQIVND (reference sequence). Between the trimmed V and J ends, which lost 4 bases and 3 bases, there was a span of 15 bases. CDR3 in DNA: TGTGCCAGTAGTACCGATGAAGGGAGTGCTAATGAAAAACTGTTTTTT. This encodes CASSTDEGSANEKLFF.

The chain is built from TRBV18 and TRBJ1-3; no firm D call. CDR3 size: 15 residues. V lost 3 bases, J lost 0 bases, and 9 bases lay in between. Germline-derived CDR1 and CDR2 are KGHSH and LQKENI. The CDR3 reads CASSPNMNSGNTIYF. The CDR3 DNA reads TGTGCCAGCTCACCTAACATGAACTCTGGAAACACCATATATTTT.

The chain carries TRBV18 and TRBJ2-7; possibly TRBD1 for D (5 bases). The length of the CDR3 is 16 residues. V lost 3 bases, J lost 0 bases, and 15 bases lay in between. The germline V gene encodes CDR1 KGHSH and CDR2 LQKENI. The CDR3 DNA reads TGTGCCAGCTCACCGCTGGGTGGGGCGAGCTCCTACGAGCAGTACTTC. Translated, it gives CASSPLGGASSYEQYF.

The chain uses TRBV6-1 and TRBJ2-7; D is possibly TRBD2 (6 bases). Trimming took 2 bases from V and 3 from J, leaving 8 bases between them. CDR1 is MNHNS and CDR2 is SASEGT in the germline V gene. The CDR3 contains 13 residues. The CDR3 DNA is TGTGCCAGCAGTGAAAGGGGAGGCTACGAGCAGTACTTC. Its translation is CASSERGGYEQYF.

The J gene is TRBJ2-7, the V gene TRBV28; D unclear. This CDR3 has 12 amino acids. Germline V gives CDR1 MDHEN, CDR2 SYDVKM. Between the trimmed V and J ends, which lost 4 bases and 6 bases, there was a span of 10 bases. CDR3 loop: CASSSLSPEQYF. The CDR3 DNA sequence: TGTGCCAGCAGTTCTCTCTCCCCCGAGCAGTACTTC.

This clone was counted a single time. The gene calls are TRBV28 and TRBJ2-7; maybe TRBD2 (5 bases). The V gene lost 6 bases and the J gene lost 2 bases, with 11 bases spanning the gap. CDR3 length: 13 residues. Germline-derived CDR1 and CDR2 are MDHEN and SYDVKM. CDR3 DNA: TGTGCCAGCAGCCCGGACTCTACCTACGAGCAGTACTTC. Amino acids: CASSPDSTYEQYF.

The V and J genes are TRBV5-1 and TRBJ2-3, with TRBD2 matching over 10 bases. Germline V CDR1 and CDR2: SGHRS, YFSETQ. This CDR3 has 15 residues. Trimming took 0 bases from V and 5 from J; bases not matched to a gene: 3. CDR3 protein: CASSLESGRGDTQYF. DNA for the CDR3: TGCGCCAGCAGCTTGGAGAGCGGGAGGGGAGATACGCAGTATTTT.

The rearrangement joins TRBV24-1 to TRBJ1-1; 11 bases line up with TRBD1. This CDR3 contains 16 residues. Germline CDR1 is KGHDR and CDR2 is SFDVKD. Unmatched junction bases numbered 11, after V lost 9 bases and J lost 3 bases. The CDR3 here is CATPPNPGQGDTEAFF. The CDR3 bases are TGTGCCACCCCGCCGAACCCGGGACAGGGGGACACTGAAGCTTTCTTT.

The rearrangement joins TRBV5-4 to TRBJ2-1; TRBD2 matches 10 bases. Trimming took 4 bases from V and 8 from J; bases not matched to a gene: 9. Looked up from germline, CDR1 is SGHNT and CDR2 is YYREEE (reference sequence). This CDR3 is built from 15 residues. The CDR3 spells CASSRSGRDLYEQFF. CDR3 DNA: TGTGCCAGCAGCCGCAGCGGGAGGGATCTCTATGAGCAGTTCTTC.

This clone has just a few counts. CDR3: CAWSVSYGRGYEQYF. In DNA, the CDR3 is TGTGCCTGGAGTGTAAGCTACGGAAGGGGCTACGAGCAGTACTTC. V and J are TRBV30 and TRBJ2-7, with a possible D match to TRBD1 (5 bases). This CDR3 is 15 amino acids long. The V and J ends lost 0 bases and 3 bases respectively, with 15 bases between them. Looked up from germline, CDR1 is GTSNPN and CDR2 is SVGIG (reference sequence).